The 15 T cell receptor beta chains below were found in one sample sequenced in a study of post-analysis software for immune sequencing data. Study results and limitations: Controls showed lower frequencies than patients for roughly five TRBV segments, and TRBV5-6, TRBV5-1 and TRBV20-1 were among these.

No antigen is known for these receptors. Sequencing libraries made from TCR beta cDNA carried unique molecular identifiers. MiXCR, applied by TCRdb to the PCR reads, yields one record per CDR3 protein. The data contain more than 500,000 distinct CDR3 sequences, 30% to 40% of them singletons. Material: blood. The origin of the receptors is a girl aged 2-17 years with multiple sclerosis.

The rearrangement uses TRBV7-6 and TRBJ2-1; 7 bases are shared with TRBD2. Trimming took 2 bases from V and 8 from J; bases not matched to a gene: 6. Germline V gene lookup returns CDR1 SGHVS and CDR2 FNYEAQ. CDR3 size: 14 residues. The chain's CDR3 is CASSLRGVVDEQFF. The CDR3 DNA reads as TGTGCCAGCAGCTTACGGGGGGTTGTCGATGAGCAGTTCTTC.

In this sample, this clonotype turned up a few times. V and J are TRBV29-1 and TRBJ2-7, with no clear D. The CDR3 has 14 amino acids. Germline CDR1 and CDR2: SQVTM and ANQGSEA. V lost 1 base and J lost 2, with 12 bases in between. The CDR3 nucleotides read TGCAGCGTTGAAGGTATCGGGCGGACCTACGAGCAGTACTTC. Translation: CSVEGIGRTYEQYF.

The CDR3 sequence: CASSSMGGKAYTEAFF. The DNA of the CDR3 is TGTGCCAGCAGCTCTATGGGGGGGAAGGCTTACACTGAAGCTTTCTTT. The chain combines TRBV7-3 with TRBJ1-1; D might be TRBD1 (5 bases). The CDR3 extends over 16 amino acids. The germline V gene encodes CDR1 SGHTA and CDR2 FQGTGA. With 4 bases removed from V and 3 bases from J, the gap between germline ends came to 18 bases. Supplemented by reference TRBV7-3 and TRBJ1-1, the full variable domain reads GAGVSQTPSNKVTEKGKYVELRCDPISGHTALYWYRQSLGQGPEFLIYFQGTGAADDSGLPNDRFFAVRPEGSVSTLKIQRTERGDSAVYLCASSSMGGKAYTEAFFGQGTRLTVV.

This clonotype was seen a few times. The chain has TRBV4-3 and TRBJ2-2; D remains unclear. V gave up 0 bases and J gave up 0 bases, with 8 bases separating them. Germline V gene sequence: CDR1 LGHNA, CDR2 YSLEER. CDR3 length: 16 residues. CDR3 region: CASSQDSSSNTGELFF. CDR3 sequence (DNA): TGCGCCAGCAGCCAAGATAGCTCGTCGAACACCGGGGAGCTGTTTTTT.

CDR3 nucleotide sequence: TGTGCCAGCAGCGTTAACGGCCAAAAACTGTTTTTT. The encoded protein is CASSVNGQKLFF. The V gene is TRBV25-1, the J gene TRBJ1-4; the D is unclear. Trimming removed 6 bases from V and 9 bases from J, with 11 bases in between. Looked up from germline, CDR1 is MGHDK and CDR2 is SYGVNS. The CDR3 contains 12 residues.

The genes are TRBV20-1 and TRBJ1-1; D remains unclear. The CDR3 covers 14 residues. CDR1 is DFQATT and CDR2 is SNEGSKA in the germline V gene (reference sequence). Trimming removed 6 bases from V and 1 base from J, with 15 bases in between. CDR3 protein: CSAGLRATNTEAFF. The DNA of the CDR3 is TGCAGTGCCGGCCTAAGGGCCACGAACACTGAAGCTTTCTTT.

This clonotype was seen a single time. The rearrangement links TRBV5-1 to TRBJ1-1; D gene ambiguous. V was trimmed by 4 bases and J by 2 bases, leaving 9 bases between them. The germline CDR1 and CDR2 sequences are SGHRS and YFSETQ. The CDR3 extends over 13 amino acids. In DNA, the CDR3 is TGCGCCAGCAGCGGGATTTCCAACACTGAAGCTTTCTTT. Protein sequence: CASSGISNTEAFF.

In this sample, this clonotype turned up a few times. The chain links TRBV20-1 to TRBJ2-3; 9 bases are a match to TRBD2. Germline V CDR1 and CDR2: DFQATT, SNEGSKA (reference sequence). Trimming at V came to 6 bases and at J to 3 bases, leaving 16 bases not matched to a gene. The length of the CDR3 is 17 residues. The CDR3 sequence is CSALRISGGLPTDTQYF. The CDR3 DNA sequence: TGCAGTGCCCTCCGGATTAGCGGGGGCCTCCCAACAGATACGCAGTATTTT.

The V call is TRBV28, the J call TRBJ2-7; D remains unclear. The CDR3 extends over 12 amino acids. V shed 4 bases and J shed 2 bases, with 6 bases lying between them. From germline, CDR1 is MDHEN and CDR2 SYDVKM. The CDR3 sequence is CASSSVTYEQYF. CDR3 DNA: TGTGCCAGCAGTTCGGTTACCTACGAGCAGTACTTC.

V gene TRBV19 combines with J gene TRBJ2-1; 9 bases match TRBD1. Germline CDR1 reads LNHDA; CDR2 reads SQIVND (reference sequence). Trimming cost V 4 bases and J 9 bases; bases outside gene matches: 4. The CDR3 is made up of 13 amino acids. The CDR3 DNA sequence: TGTGCCAGTAGTAGGGGGACAGGGATTGAGCAGTTCTTC. Protein sequence: CASSRGTGIEQFF.

The chain employs TRBV6-1 and TRBJ2-5; D gene unclear. The CDR3 sequence is 13 residues long. Germline CDR1 and CDR2: MNHNS and SASEGT. V was trimmed by 4 bases and J by 4 bases, leaving 10 bases between them. The DNA of the CDR3 is TGTGCCAGCAGTGGACTGACGAGAGAGACCCAGTACTTC. It yields the protein CASSGLTRETQYF.

V and J are TRBV27 and TRBJ2-5; 7 positions agree with TRBD2. Germline CDR1 MNHEY, CDR2 SMNVEV (reference sequence). The CDR3 extends over 13 amino acids. V shed 6 bases, J shed 7 bases, and the junction held 8 bases outside the gene matches. The CDR3 here is CASRPAGEGTQYF. The CDR3 nucleotides are TGTGCCAGCAGACCGGCGGGGGAGGGGACCCAGTACTTC.

The rearrangement links TRBV9 to TRBJ2-5, with 12 bases aligning to TRBD2. The CDR3 loop spans 16 amino acids. V was clipped by 0 bases and J by 0 bases; unmatched bases: 0. The germline CDR1 and CDR2 sequences are SGDLS and YYNGEE. The CDR3 sequence: CASSVGLAGDQETQYF. CDR3 DNA: TGTGCCAGCAGCGTAGGACTAGCGGGGGACCAAGAGACCCAGTACTTC.

This clonotype occurred a few times. V and J are TRBV20-1 and TRBJ1-5; 10 nucleotides match TRBD1. The CDR3 contains 16 residues. The germline V gene has CDR1 DFQATT and CDR2 SNEGSKA (reference sequence). J lost 6 bases, V lost 4 bases, and 12 bases had no gene match. CDR3 coding DNA: TGCAGTGCTAACGATTTAGGACAGGGGGAGCGTCAGCCCCAGCATTTT. Protein: CSANDLGQGERQPQHF.

V usage is TRBV6-2 or TRBV6-3 and J usage is TRBJ1-2, with D uncertain. The CDR3 loop spans 15 amino acids. Looked up from germline, CDR1 is MNHEY and CDR2 is SVGEGT. V was shortened by 0 bases and J by 4 bases, with 12 bases between the two germline ends. Here the CDR3 DNA reads TGTGCCAGCAGTTACTCACCGGGGTTCGGCTATGGCTACACCTTC. This encodes CASSYSPGFGYGYTF.